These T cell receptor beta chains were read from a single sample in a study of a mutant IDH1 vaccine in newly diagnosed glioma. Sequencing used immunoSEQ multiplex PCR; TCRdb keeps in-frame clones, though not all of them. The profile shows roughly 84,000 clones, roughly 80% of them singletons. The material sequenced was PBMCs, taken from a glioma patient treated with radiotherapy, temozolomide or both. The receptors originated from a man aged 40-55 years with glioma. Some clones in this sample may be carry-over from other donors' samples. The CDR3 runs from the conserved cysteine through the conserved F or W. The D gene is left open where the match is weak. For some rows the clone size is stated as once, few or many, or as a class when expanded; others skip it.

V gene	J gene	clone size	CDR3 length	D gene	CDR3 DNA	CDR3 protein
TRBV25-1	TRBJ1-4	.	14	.	TGTGCCAGCAGTGAGGGCAGAGGATATGAAAAACTGTTTTTT	CASSEGRGYEKLFF
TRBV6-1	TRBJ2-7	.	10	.	TGTGCCAGTTCCTACAGGGAGTGGTACTTC	CASSYREWYF
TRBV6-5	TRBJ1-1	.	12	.	TGTGCCAGCAAGTTTATGGGGGGGGAAGCTTTCTTT	CASKFMGGEAFF
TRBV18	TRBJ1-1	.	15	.	TGTGCCAGCTCACCACCGAACAGGGTGAACACTGAAGCTTTCTTT	CASSPPNRVNTEAFF
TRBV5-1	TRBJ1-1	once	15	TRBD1	TGCGCCAGCAGCTTGGCCCGTCAGGGGGACACTGAAGCTTTCTTT	CASSLARQGDTEAFF
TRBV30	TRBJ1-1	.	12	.	TGTGCCTGGAGCCTGGGGCCCACTGAAGCTTTCTTT	CAWSLGPTEAFF
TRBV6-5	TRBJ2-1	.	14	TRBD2	TGTGCCAGCAGTTTGAGCGGGGGGGCCTTTGAGCAGTTCTTC	CASSLSGGAFEQFF
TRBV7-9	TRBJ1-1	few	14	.	TGTGCCAGCAGCTTCCCAGGGGTCGACACTGAAGCTTTCTTT	CASSFPGVDTEAFF
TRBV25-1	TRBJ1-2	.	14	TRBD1	TGTGCCAGCAGTGGATCGACAGGGGTATATGGCTACACCTTC	CASSGSTGVYGYTF
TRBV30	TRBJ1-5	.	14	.	TGTGCCTGGAGTGGGTCAGGGACTGACCAGCCCCAGCATTTT	CAWSGSGTDQPQHF
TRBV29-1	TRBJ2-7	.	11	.	TGCAGCGTTGGGGAATCCTACGAGCAGTACTTC	CSVGESYEQYF
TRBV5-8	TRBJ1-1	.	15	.	TGTGCCAGCAGATCCGCCGGGACAATGAACACTGAAGCTTTCTTT	CASRSAGTMNTEAFF
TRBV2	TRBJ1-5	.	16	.	TGTGCCAGCAGCCCTGGCAGGGCGGGTAGCAATCAGCCCCAGCATTTT	CASSPGRAGSNQPQHF
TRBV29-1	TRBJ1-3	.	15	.	TGCAGCGTGAGAGGGGGACCGGACCCTGGAAACACCATATATTTT	CSVRGGPDPGNTIYF
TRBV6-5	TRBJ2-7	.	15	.	TGTGCCAGCACCTTCGGGCCTGGAGGGTCCTACGAGCAGTACTTC	CASTFGPGGSYEQYF